These 28 T cell receptor beta chains share one sample of origin, sequenced in a study of PD-1 blockade in classical Hodgkin lymphoma. Sequencing used immunoSEQ multiplex PCR; TCRdb keeps in-frame clones, though not all of them. The profile covers around 58,000 clones, with 90% appearing a single time and about 9.6% taken by the ten largest. Each patient experienced a relapse that followed autologous stem cell transplantation, and brentuximab vedotin exposure varied. The source material was peripheral blood mononuclear cells (PBMCs), sampled at baseline. The receptors come from a human donor with classical Hodgkin lymphoma.

The chain links TRBV29-1 to TRBJ2-2, with a weak D call TRBD2 (6 bases). Looked up from germline, CDR1 is SQVTM and CDR2 is ANQGSEA. This CDR3 comprises 12 residues. V lost 4 bases to trimming and J lost 6 bases, with 9 bases between them. DNA for the CDR3: TGCAGCGTTGGATGGAGGGCCGGGGAGCTGTTTTTT. Its translation is CSVGWRAGELFF.

The chain carries TRBV28 and TRBJ2-2; TRBD2 agrees at 12 bases. From germline, CDR1 is MDHEN and CDR2 SYDVKM. The CDR3 length is 19 residues. The ends lost 6 bases at V and 5 bases at J; junction bases unmatched: 16. The CDR3 is CASSTRLAGASRGTGELFF. The CDR3 coding sequence is TGTGCCAGCAGCACGAGACTAGCGGGAGCCTCAAGAGGTACCGGGGAGCTGTTTTTT. The variable domain in full, with the rest retrieved from reference TRBV28 and TRBJ2-2, is DVKVTQSSRYLVKRTGEKVFLECVQDMDHENMFWYRQDPGLGLRLIYFSYDVKMKEKGDIPEGYSVSREKKERFSLILESASTNQTSMYLCASSTRLAGASRGTGELFFGEGSRLTVL.

J is TRBJ2-1 and V is TRBV7-7; D ambiguous. The CDR3 is 14 amino acids. Trimming removed 1 base from V and 5 bases from J, with 9 bases in between. Germline loops: CDR1 SSHAT, CDR2 FNYEAQ (reference sequence). CDR3 sequence: CASSLEGPNNEQFF. The CDR3 nucleotides are TGTGCCAGCAGCTTAGAAGGGCCTAACAATGAGCAGTTCTTC.

This clone was picked up a small number of times. V and J are TRBV5-1 and TRBJ2-7; no definite D call. V was clipped by 7 bases and J by 0 bases, with 11 bases between them. Germline V lookup: CDR1 SGHRS, CDR2 YFSETQ. The CDR3 consists of 13 residues. CDR3 amino acids: CASRVVGSYEQYF. DNA for the CDR3: TGCGCCAGCCGGGTTGTCGGCTCCTACGAGCAGTACTTC.

This chain links TRBV7-8 with TRBJ1-6, with D possibly matching TRBD1 (6 bases). The CDR3 extends over 17 amino acids. The V gene lost 6 bases and the J gene lost 0 bases, with 15 bases spanning the gap. CDR1 and CDR2 from the germline V gene are SGHVS and FQNEAQ. CDR3 sequence reads: CASRNRVLSSYNSPLHF. CDR3 in DNA: TGTGCCAGCAGGAACAGGGTCTTGAGCTCCTATAATTCACCCCTCCACTTT.

This clone appeared a single time. The chain carries TRBV18 and TRBJ2-1; no clear D gene. Germline assignment: CDR1 KGHSH and CDR2 LQKENI. The CDR3 spans 19 residues. Between the trimmed V and J ends, which lost 1 base and 0 bases, there was a span of 19 bases. The CDR3 sequence is CASSPRLFSLVPSYNEQFF. CDR3 coding DNA: TGTGCCAGCTCACCACGCCTTTTTAGTTTAGTCCCCTCCTACAATGAGCAGTTCTTC.

The chain is built from TRBV29-1 and TRBJ1-3, with D unresolved. This CDR3 is 11 amino acids long. V dropped 2 bases and J dropped 4 bases, with 3 bases sitting between them. Germline loops: CDR1 SQVTM, CDR2 ANQGSEA. DNA of the CDR3: TGCAGCGTTGAACAGGGAAACACCATATATTTT. This codes for CSVEQGNTIYF.

This clone was detected once. The J gene is TRBJ2-6, the V gene TRBV7-3; D perhaps matches TRBD2 (6 bases). This CDR3 region has 17 residues. Germline CDR1 SGHTA, CDR2 FQGTGA. Trimming cost V 6 bases and J 2 bases, with 17 bases left between them. The CDR3 region has the DNA TGTGCCAGCAGTCGCGGGGAGCTAAGCGCTGGGGCCAACGTCCTGACTTTC. Amino acid sequence: CASSRGELSAGANVLTF.

The chain has TRBV11-2 and TRBJ2-7, with 7 positions matching TRBD1. With V trimmed by 6 bases and J by 0 bases, 2 bases remained unmatched. Germline V gives CDR1 SGHAT, CDR2 FQNNGV. CDR3 length equals 13 residues. CDR3 bases: TGTGCCAGCAGGGGACAGAACTCCTACGAGCAGTACTTC. Its protein product is CASRGQNSYEQYF.

The chain combines TRBV4-1 with TRBJ2-7, with D maybe TRBD1 (6 bases). V lost 1 base to trimming and J lost 5 bases, with 12 bases between them. Per germline, CDR1 MGHRA and CDR2 YSYEKL. This CDR3 has 14 residues. In DNA form, the CDR3 reads TGCGCCAGCAGCCAAGTTGACAGGACCCACGAGCAGTACTTC. It codes for CASSQVDRTHEQYF.

The chain uses TRBV7-9 and TRBJ1-1, with D unclear. The CDR3 covers 15 residues. CDR1 and CDR2 from the germline V gene are SEHNR and FQNEAQ (reference sequence). Between the trimmed V and J ends, which lost 5 bases and 4 bases, there was a span of 17 bases. The DNA for the CDR3 is TGTGCCAGCAGCCTTAAACCGGGTAGTGGCACTGAAGCTTTCTTT. The encoded protein is CASSLKPGSGTEAFF. The full variable domain, completed using reference TRBV7-9 and TRBJ1-1, is DTGVSQNPRHKITKRGQNVTFRCDPISEHNRLYWYRQTLGQGPEFLTYFQNEAQLEKSRLLSDRFSAERPKGSFSTLEIQRTEQGDSAMYLCASSLKPGSGTEAFFGQGTRLTVV.

The gene calls are TRBV28 and TRBJ2-3; 7 bases map to TRBD1. The CDR3 consists of 11 residues. The germline CDR1 and CDR2 sequences are MDHEN and SYDVKM. The J segment lost 12 bases and the V segment lost 5 bases, leaving 5 bases of the junction unmatched. CDR3 sequence: CASSPGQVQYF. The DNA for the CDR3 is TGTGCCAGCAGTCCTGGACAGGTTCAGTATTTT.

The genes are TRBV15 and TRBJ2-3; 8 bases are a match to TRBD2. The V gene end was trimmed by 0 bases and the J gene end by 7 bases; junction bases not matched to a gene: 6. Germline V gene lookup returns CDR1 LNHNV and CDR2 YYDKDF (reference sequence). This CDR3 comprises 15 residues. The CDR3 sequence: CATSREGAGGYTQYF. The CDR3 nucleotides read TGTGCCACCAGCAGAGAAGGGGCGGGGGGATATACGCAGTATTTT.

The rearrangement joins TRBV5-1 to TRBJ1-1; D is perhaps TRBD1 (5 bases). Trimming removed 1 base at V and 5 bases at J, with 9 bases between. From germline, CDR1 is SGHRS and CDR2 YFSETQ. There are 13 residues in the CDR3. The CDR3 bases are TGCGCCAGCAGCTTGTTAGGGGCTACTGAAGCTTTCTTT. Translation: CASSLLGATEAFF.

The chain has TRBV11-2 and TRBJ2-1; D unresolved. Germline V gives CDR1 SGHAT, CDR2 FQNNGV. V lost 5 bases and J lost 8, with 16 bases in between. The length of the CDR3 is 14 residues. The CDR3 loop is CASSLGPSGYEQFF. The CDR3 DNA reads as TGTGCCAGCAGCCTTGGACCTTCGGGCTATGAGCAGTTCTTC.

The chain employs TRBV7-9 and TRBJ2-7; D not resolved. The CDR3 has 16 residues. The germline V and J ends were trimmed by 0 bases and 0 bases, with 12 bases remaining between them. CDR1 is SEHNR, CDR2 FQNEAQ, per germline (reference sequence). CDR3 region: CASSLAGLSFSYEQYF. CDR3 coding DNA: TGTGCCAGCAGCTTAGCTGGGTTAAGTTTCTCCTACGAGCAGTACTTC.

This clone was seen once. The genes are TRBV5-1 and TRBJ1-6; 9 positions match TRBD1. The CDR3 runs 17 residues. V shed 4 bases and J 10 bases; nucleotides not matched to a gene: 15. The V gene's germline CDR1 is SGHRS and CDR2 YFSETQ. CDR3 amino acids: CASSPHERGTGQSPLHF. The DNA for the CDR3 is TGCGCCAGCAGCCCCCATGAGAGAGGGACAGGGCAATCACCCCTCCACTTT.

V gene TRBV27 combines with J gene TRBJ2-1, with D possibly TRBD1 on 6 matching bases. Germline V gene sequence: CDR1 MNHEY, CDR2 SMNVEV (reference sequence). This CDR3 has 16 amino acids. V was pared by 4 bases and J by 0 bases, with 13 bases between. This chain's CDR3 is CASSSTGTYSYNEQFF. Here the CDR3 DNA reads TGTGCCAGCAGTTCTACAGGGACCTACTCCTACAATGAGCAGTTCTTC.

The chain carries TRBV7-8 and TRBJ2-3; 7 nucleotides match TRBD2. Trimming took 1 base from V and 1 from J; bases not matched to a gene: 2. The germline gives CDR1 SGHVS, CDR2 FQNEAQ. The CDR3 has 15 amino acids. In DNA form, the CDR3 reads TGTGCCAGCAGCTTAGTGGGGGGGGGCACAGATACGCAGTATTTT. Translation gives CASSLVGGGTDTQYF.

The chain uses TRBV18 and TRBJ1-6; D is uncertain. The germline CDR1 and CDR2 sequences are KGHSH and LQKENI. The CDR3 runs to 13 residues. V was trimmed by 3 bases and J by 8 bases, leaving 8 bases between them. In DNA form, the CDR3 reads TGTGCCAGCTCACCCGATAGGGATTCACCCCTCCACTTT. Its protein is CASSPDRDSPLHF.

The rearrangement joins TRBV28 to TRBJ2-1, with unresolved D. The CDR3 has 12 residues. V was cut by 7 bases and J by 6 bases, with 10 bases left in between. The germline V gene has CDR1 MDHEN and CDR2 SYDVKM. Here the CDR3 reads CASKKTLNEQFF. The CDR3 nucleotides are TGTGCCAGCAAAAAGACCCTCAATGAGCAGTTCTTC.

J is TRBJ2-2 and V is TRBV27; 9 nucleotides line up with TRBD2. With 2 bases clipped from V and 7 bases from J, the junction kept 5 bases outside the gene matches. CDR1 is MNHEY and CDR2 is SMNVEV in the germline V gene (reference sequence). The CDR3 is made up of 15 amino acids. The CDR3 region is CASSLQREVHGELFF. CDR3 DNA: TGTGCCAGCAGTTTACAGCGGGAGGTTCACGGGGAGCTGTTTTTT.

The gene calls are TRBV5-4 and TRBJ2-1, with D hard to call. This CDR3 spans 15 amino acids. Deletions cut 0 bases from V and 0 bases from J, with 7 bases between. The V gene's germline CDR1 is SGHNT and CDR2 YYREEE (reference sequence). The CDR3 loop is CASSLEGSSYNEQFF. The CDR3 DNA sequence: TGTGCCAGCAGCTTGGAAGGTAGCTCCTACAATGAGCAGTTCTTC.

This chain joins TRBV4-2 and TRBJ2-3, with 8 bases identical to TRBD2. The CDR3 consists of 15 residues. Trimming at V came to 4 bases and at J to 5 bases, leaving 8 bases not matched to a gene. The germline V gene has CDR1 LGHNA and CDR2 YNFKEQ. The CDR3 is CASSPSGLELDTQYF. CDR3 bases: TGTGCCAGCAGCCCTAGCGGGCTAGAGCTAGATACGCAGTATTTT.

The chain recombines TRBV10-3 with TRBJ1-1; 8 bases are a match to TRBD1. The V gene's germline CDR1 is ENHRY and CDR2 SYGVKD. Trimming cost V 3 bases and J 3 bases; bases outside gene matches: 3. The CDR3 runs 14 residues. In nucleotides, the CDR3 is TGTGCCATCAGTGACGGGACAGGTGACACTGAAGCTTTCTTT. Amino acid sequence: CAISDGTGDTEAFF.

The chain carries TRBV4-1 and TRBJ2-7; TRBD1 matches at 8 bases. This CDR3 region has 14 residues. Germline assignment: CDR1 MGHRA and CDR2 YSYEKL. J was trimmed by 12 bases and V by 1 base; bases with no gene match: 11. CDR3 region: CASSQGRQGAVWYF. As DNA, the CDR3 is TGCGCCAGCAGCCAAGGGCGGCAGGGGGCGGTTTGGTACTTC.

This rearrangement joins TRBV2 to TRBJ2-1; 10 nucleotides align to TRBD2. Germline V gene data show CDR1 as SNHLY and CDR2 as FYNNEI. The CDR3 totals 13 residues. The junction had 4 bases not matched to a gene; V was cut back by 7 bases and J by 7 bases. CDR3 bases: TGTGCCAGCAATAGCGGGGGGTCGAATGAGCAGTTCTTC. Translating it yields CASNSGGSNEQFF.

V is TRBV9 and J is TRBJ2-4; D gene uncertain. The V end was cut by 0 bases, the J end by 8 bases, with 15 bases between. Germline V gene sequence: CDR1 SGDLS, CDR2 YYNGEE. The CDR3 extends over 15 amino acids. This CDR3 is CASSVGVGSLHIQYF. DNA of the CDR3: TGTGCCAGCAGCGTAGGGGTAGGGTCCTTACACATTCAGTACTTC.